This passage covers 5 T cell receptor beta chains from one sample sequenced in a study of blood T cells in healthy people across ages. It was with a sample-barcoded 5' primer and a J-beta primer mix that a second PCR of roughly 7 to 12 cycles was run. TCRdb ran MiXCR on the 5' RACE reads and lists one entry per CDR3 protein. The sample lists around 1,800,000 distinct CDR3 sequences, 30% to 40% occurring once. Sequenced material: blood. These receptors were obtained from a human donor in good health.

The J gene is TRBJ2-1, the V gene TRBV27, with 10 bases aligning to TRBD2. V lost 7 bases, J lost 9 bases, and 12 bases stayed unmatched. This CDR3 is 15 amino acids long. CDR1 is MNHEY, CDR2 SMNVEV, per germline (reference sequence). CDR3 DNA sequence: TGTGCCAGCACCGTAGGGTCTAGCGGGGGCCGTGAGCAGTTCTTC. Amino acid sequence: CASTVGSSGGREQFF.

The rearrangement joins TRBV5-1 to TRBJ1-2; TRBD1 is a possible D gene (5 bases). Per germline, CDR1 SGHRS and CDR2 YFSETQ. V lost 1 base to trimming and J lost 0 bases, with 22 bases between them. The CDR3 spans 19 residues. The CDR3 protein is CASSLIGGNSLAPNYGYTF. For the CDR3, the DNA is TGCGCCAGCAGCTTGATTGGGGGGAACTCATTAGCCCCTAACTATGGCTACACCTTC.

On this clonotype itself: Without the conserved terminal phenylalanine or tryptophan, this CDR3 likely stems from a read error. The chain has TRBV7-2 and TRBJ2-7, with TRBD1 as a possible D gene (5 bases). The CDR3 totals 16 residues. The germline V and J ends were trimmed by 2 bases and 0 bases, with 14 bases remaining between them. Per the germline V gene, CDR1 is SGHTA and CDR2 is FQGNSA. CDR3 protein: CASSLSGSGASYEQYC. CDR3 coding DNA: TGTGCCAGCAGCTTATCAGGGTCGGGCGCCTCCTACGAGCAGTACTGC.

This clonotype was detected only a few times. CDR3 in amino acids: CASIKNLAGAPYNEQFF. The CDR3 nucleotides read TGTGCCAGCATCAAGAACTTAGCGGGGGCACCGTACAATGAGCAGTTCTTC. The rearrangement links TRBV6-2 or TRBV6-3 to TRBJ2-1; 9 bases fit TRBD2. The germline V gene has CDR1 MNHEY and CDR2 SVGEGT. The CDR3 covers 17 residues. V was pared by 7 bases and J by 4 bases, with 14 bases of the junction left unmatched.

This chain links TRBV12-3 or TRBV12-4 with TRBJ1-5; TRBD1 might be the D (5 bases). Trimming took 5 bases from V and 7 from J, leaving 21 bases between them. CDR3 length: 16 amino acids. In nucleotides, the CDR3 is TGTGCCAGCAGTACCGGCCGGCGGGGGTCTGGGCAGCCCCAGCATTTT. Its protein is CASSTGRRGSGQPQHF.